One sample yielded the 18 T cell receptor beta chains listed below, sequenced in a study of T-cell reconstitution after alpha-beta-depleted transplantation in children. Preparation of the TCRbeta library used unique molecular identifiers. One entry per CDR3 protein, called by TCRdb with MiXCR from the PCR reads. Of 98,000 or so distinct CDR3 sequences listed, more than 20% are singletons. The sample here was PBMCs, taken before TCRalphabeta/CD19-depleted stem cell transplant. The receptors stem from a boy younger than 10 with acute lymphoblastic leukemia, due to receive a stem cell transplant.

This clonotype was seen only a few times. CDR3 in amino acids: CSGGQETQYF. The CDR3 nucleotides read TGCAGCGGCGGCCAAGAGACCCAGTACTTC. This rearrangement joins TRBV29-1 to TRBJ2-5; D gene unclear. Germline CDR1 is SQVTM and CDR2 is ANQGSEA. The CDR3 extends over 10 amino acids. V was pared by 7 bases and J by 1 base, with 4 bases between.

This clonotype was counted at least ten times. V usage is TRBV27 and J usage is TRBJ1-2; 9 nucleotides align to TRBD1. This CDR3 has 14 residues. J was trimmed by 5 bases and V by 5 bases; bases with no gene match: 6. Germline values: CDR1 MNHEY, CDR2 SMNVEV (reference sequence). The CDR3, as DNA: TGTGCCAGCAGTCCTGGACAGGGGACGTATGGCTACACCTTC. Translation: CASSPGQGTYGYTF.

This chain's CDR3 is CASTLDRDYRVFF. The CDR3 coding sequence is TGTGCCAGCACCTTGGATCGGGACTATCGGGTGTTTTTT. The rearrangement joins TRBV11-2 to TRBJ2-2; 7 nucleotides agree with TRBD2. Germline CDR1 reads SGHAT; CDR2 reads FQNNGV. This CDR3 contains 13 residues. V was clipped by 7 bases and J by 15 bases; unmatched bases: 14.

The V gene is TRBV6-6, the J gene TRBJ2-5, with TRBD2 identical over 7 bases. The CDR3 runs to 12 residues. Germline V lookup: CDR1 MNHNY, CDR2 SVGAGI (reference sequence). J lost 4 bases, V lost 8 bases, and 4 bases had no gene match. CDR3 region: CASSSGVETQYF. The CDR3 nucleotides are TGTGCCAGCTCTAGCGGAGTAGAGACCCAGTACTTC.

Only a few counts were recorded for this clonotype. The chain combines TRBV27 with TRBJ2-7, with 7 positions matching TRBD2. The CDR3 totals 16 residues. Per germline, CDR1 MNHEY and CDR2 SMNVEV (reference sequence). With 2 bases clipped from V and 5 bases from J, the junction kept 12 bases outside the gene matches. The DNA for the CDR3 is TGTGCCAGCAGTTTAGGTCGCGGACTAGGAAAGGACGAGCAGTACTTC. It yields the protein CASSLGRGLGKDEQYF.

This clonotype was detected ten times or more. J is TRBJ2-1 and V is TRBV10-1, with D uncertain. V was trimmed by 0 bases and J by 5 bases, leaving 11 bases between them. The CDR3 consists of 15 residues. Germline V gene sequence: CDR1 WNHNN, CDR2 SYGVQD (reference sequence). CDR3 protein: CASSESVGRNNEQFF. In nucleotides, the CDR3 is TGCGCCAGCAGTGAGTCGGTTGGCCGGAACAATGAGCAGTTCTTC.

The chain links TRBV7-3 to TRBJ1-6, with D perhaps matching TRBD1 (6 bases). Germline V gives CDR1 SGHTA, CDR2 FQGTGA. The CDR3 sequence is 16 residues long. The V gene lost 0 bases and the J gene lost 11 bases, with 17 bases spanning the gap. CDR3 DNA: TGTGCCAGCAGCTTAACAACTGCCAGGGGAGCGACACCCCTCCACTTT. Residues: CASSLTTARGATPLHF.

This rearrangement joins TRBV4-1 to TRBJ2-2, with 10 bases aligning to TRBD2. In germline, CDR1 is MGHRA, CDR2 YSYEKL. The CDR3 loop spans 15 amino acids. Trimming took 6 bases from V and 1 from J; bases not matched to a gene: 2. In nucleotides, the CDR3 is TGCGCCAGCAGAGGACTAGCGGAGAACACCGGGGAGCTGTTTTTT. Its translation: CASRGLAENTGELFF.

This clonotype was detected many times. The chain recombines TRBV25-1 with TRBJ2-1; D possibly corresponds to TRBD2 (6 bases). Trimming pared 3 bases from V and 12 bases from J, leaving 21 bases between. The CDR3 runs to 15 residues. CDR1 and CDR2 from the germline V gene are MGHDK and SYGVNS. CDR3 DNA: TGTGCCAGCAGTGATAGCGGAGGGGCCCGTATAAGGCAGTTCTTC. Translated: CASSDSGGARIRQFF.

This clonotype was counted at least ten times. CDR3 in DNA: TGTGCCAGCAGCCGTAGGACTAAAGACACGAGGCAGTATTTT. Translating gives CASSRRTKDTRQYF. The gene calls are TRBV7-2 and TRBJ2-3; tentatively, D is TRBD2 (6 bases). Trimming stripped 5 bases from V and 11 bases from J, with 20 bases between. Germline-derived CDR1 and CDR2 are SGHTA and FQGNSA. This CDR3 is 14 amino acids long.

The CDR3: CSVVESYNEQFF. CDR3 sequence (DNA): TGCAGCGTAGTAGAGTCCTACAATGAGCAGTTCTTC. The J gene is TRBJ2-1, the V gene TRBV29-1, with unresolved D. Germline assignment: CDR1 SQVTM and CDR2 ANQGSEA. The CDR3 runs to 12 residues. Trimming removed 6 bases from V and 1 base from J, with 7 bases in between.

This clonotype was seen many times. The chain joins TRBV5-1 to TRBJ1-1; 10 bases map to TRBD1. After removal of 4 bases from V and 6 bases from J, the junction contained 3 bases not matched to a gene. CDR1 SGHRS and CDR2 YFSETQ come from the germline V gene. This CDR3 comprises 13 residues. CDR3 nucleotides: TGCGCCAGCAGCCGACAGGGGGCCGCTGAAGCTTTCTTT. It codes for CASSRQGAAEAFF.

This CDR3 reads CASSLGTTQEAFF. DNA for the CDR3: TGTGCCAGCAGCTTAGGCACCACTCAAGAAGCTTTCTTT. This chain connects TRBV7-2 to TRBJ1-1, with D unclear. V lost 1 base, J lost 8 bases, and 11 bases lay in between. The length of the CDR3 is 13 residues. CDR1 and CDR2 from the germline V gene are SGHTA and FQGNSA.

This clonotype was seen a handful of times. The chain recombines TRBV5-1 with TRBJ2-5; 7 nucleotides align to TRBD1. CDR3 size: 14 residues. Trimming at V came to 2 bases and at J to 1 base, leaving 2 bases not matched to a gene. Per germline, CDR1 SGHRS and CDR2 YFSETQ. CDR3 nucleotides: TGCGCCAGCAGCTTCCAGGGGGTCCAAGAGACCCAGTACTTC. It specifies CASSFQGVQETQYF.

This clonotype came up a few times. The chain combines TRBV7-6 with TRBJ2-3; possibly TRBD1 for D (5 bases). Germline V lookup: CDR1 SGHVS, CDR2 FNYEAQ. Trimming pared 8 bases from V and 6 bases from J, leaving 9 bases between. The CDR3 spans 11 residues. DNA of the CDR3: TGTGCCAGCCAGGGCCCGGATACGCAGTATTTT. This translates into CASQGPDTQYF.

The CDR3 region is CASSQVWQKVNTEAFF. DNA for the CDR3: TGCGCCAGCAGCCAAGTATGGCAGAAGGTGAACACTGAAGCTTTCTTT. The rearrangement uses TRBV4-3 and TRBJ1-1; no reliable D call. CDR1 is LGHNA, CDR2 YSLEER, per germline. V lost 1 base and J lost 0, with 12 bases in between. The CDR3 runs to 16 residues.

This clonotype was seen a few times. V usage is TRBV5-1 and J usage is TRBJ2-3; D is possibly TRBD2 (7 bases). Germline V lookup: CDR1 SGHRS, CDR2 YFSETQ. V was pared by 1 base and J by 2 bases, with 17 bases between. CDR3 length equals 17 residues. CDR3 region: CASSLPSGGGDTDTQYF. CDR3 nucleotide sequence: TGCGCCAGCAGCTTGCCTAGCGGAGGGGGAGACACAGATACGCAGTATTTT.

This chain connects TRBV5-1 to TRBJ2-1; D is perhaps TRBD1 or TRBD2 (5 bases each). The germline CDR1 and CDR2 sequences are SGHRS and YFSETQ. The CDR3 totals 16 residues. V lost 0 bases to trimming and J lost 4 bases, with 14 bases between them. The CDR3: CASSLGDRIPYNEQFF. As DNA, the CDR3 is TGCGCCAGCAGCTTGGGGGACCGCATTCCTTACAATGAGCAGTTCTTC.